This T cell receptor (beta chain) was observed in a study of blood T cell repertoires in COVID-19. In the study overall: From the United States, Italy and Spain came samples of acute and convalescent COVID-19.

The germline V gene has CDR1 SGHTA and CDR2 FQGNSA. This CDR3 comprises 15 residues. The V and J ends lost 3 bases and 2 bases, in that order; junction bases with no gene match: 5. Original data processing: Amplification with reference gene primers provided the estimates of nucleated cell counts. Sequencing used immunoSEQ multiplex PCR; TCRdb keeps in-frame clones, though not all of them. Clone size and the V and J calls come from that table; the DNA yielded D and trimming. The sample contains about 210,000 clones, 84% of which appear only once. The sequence was obtained from a man aged 45 to 65 with active or convalescent COVID-19. The chain has TRBV7-2 and TRBJ2-5, with 8 bases identical to TRBD2. Sequenced: peripheral blood. CDR3 nucleotides: TGTGCCAGCAGCTTTCCGGGACTAGGACAAGAGACCCAGTACTTC. Protein sequence: CASSFPGLGQETQYF.